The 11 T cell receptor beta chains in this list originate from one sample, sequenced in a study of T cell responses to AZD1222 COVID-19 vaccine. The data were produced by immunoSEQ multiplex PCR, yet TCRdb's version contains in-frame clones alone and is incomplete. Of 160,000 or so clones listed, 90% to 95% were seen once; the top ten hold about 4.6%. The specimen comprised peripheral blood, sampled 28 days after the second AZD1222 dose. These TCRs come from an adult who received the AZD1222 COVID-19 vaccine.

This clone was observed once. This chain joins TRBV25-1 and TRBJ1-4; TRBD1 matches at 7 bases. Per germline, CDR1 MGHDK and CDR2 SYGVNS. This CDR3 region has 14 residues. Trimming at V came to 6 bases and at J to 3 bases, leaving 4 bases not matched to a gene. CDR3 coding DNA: TGTGCCAGCAGGGGGGACAGAGCTAATGAAAAACTGTTTTTT. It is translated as CASRGDRANEKLFF.

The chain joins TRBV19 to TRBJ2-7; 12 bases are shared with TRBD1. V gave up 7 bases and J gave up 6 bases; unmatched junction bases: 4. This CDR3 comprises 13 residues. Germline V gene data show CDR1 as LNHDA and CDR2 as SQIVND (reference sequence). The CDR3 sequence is CASTPGQGAEQYF. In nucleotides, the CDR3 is TGTGCCAGTACTCCGGGACAGGGGGCCGAGCAGTACTTC.

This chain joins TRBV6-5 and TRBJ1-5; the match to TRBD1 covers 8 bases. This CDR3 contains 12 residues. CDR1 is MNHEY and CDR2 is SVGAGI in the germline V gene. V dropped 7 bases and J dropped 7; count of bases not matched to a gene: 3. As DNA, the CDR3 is TGTGCCAGCAATCAGGGGGCGCAGCCCCAGCATTTT. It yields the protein CASNQGAQPQHF.

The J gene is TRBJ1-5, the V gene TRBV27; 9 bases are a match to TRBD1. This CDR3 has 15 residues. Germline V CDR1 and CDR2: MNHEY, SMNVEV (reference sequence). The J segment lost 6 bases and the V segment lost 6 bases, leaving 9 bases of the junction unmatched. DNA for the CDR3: TGTGCCAGCAGACCGATGGACAGGGGTTTTCAGCCCCAGCATTTT. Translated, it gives CASRPMDRGFQPQHF.

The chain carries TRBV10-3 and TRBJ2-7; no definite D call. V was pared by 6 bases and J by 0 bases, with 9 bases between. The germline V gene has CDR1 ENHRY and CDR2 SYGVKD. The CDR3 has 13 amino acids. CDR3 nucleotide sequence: TGTGCCATCAGGGACGGTAGCTCCTACGAGCAGTACTTC. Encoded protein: CAIRDGSSYEQYF.

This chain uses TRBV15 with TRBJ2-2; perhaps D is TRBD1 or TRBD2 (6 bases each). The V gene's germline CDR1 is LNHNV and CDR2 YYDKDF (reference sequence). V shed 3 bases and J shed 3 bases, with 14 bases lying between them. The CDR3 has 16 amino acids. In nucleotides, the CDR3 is TGTGCCACCAGCAGTCCCGAGGGGGGCGACACCGGGGAGCTGTTTTTT. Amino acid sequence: CATSSPEGGDTGELFF.

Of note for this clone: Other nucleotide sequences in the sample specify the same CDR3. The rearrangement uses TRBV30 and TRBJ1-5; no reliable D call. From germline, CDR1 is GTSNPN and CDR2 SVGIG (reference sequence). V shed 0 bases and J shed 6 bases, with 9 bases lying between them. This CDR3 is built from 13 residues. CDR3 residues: CAWSVGEGQPQHF. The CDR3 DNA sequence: TGTGCCTGGAGTGTTGGGGAGGGTCAGCCCCAGCATTTT.

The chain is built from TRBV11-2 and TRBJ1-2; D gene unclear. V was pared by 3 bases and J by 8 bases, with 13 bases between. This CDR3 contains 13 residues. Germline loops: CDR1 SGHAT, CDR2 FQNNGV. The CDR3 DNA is TGTGCCAGCAGCTTGGAGAACAAGGAAGGCTACACCTTC. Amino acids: CASSLENKEGYTF. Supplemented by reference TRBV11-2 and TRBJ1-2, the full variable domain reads EAGVAQSPRYKIIEKRQSVAFWCNPISGHATLYWYQQILGQGPKLLIQFQNNGVVDDSQLPKDRFSAERLKGVDSTLKIQPAKLEDSAVYLCASSLENKEGYTFGSGTRLTVV.

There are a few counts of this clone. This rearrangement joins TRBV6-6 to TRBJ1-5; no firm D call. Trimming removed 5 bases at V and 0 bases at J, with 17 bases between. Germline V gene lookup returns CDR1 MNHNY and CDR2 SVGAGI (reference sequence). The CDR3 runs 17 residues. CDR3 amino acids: CASSLETRPYSNQPQHF. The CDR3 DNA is TGTGCCAGCAGTCTCGAGACAAGGCCTTATAGCAATCAGCCCCAGCATTTT.

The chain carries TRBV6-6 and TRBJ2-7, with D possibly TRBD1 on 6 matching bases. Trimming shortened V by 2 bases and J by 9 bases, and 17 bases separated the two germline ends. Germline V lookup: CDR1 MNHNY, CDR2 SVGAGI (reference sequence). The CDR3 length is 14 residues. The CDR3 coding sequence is TGTGCCAGCAGTTACGCCAAACAGGGATCGATGCAGTACTTC. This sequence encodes CASSYAKQGSMQYF.

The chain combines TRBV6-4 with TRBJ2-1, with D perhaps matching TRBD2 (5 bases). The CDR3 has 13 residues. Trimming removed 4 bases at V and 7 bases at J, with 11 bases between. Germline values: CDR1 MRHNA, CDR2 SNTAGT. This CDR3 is CASSGGEANEQFF. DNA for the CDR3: TGTGCCAGCAGTGGGGGAGAGGCGAATGAGCAGTTCTTC.